The clone carrying this T cell receptor beta chain came up a few times. This entry belongs to a study of blood T cell repertoires in COVID-19. Study as a whole: The United States, Italy and Spain supplied acute and convalescent COVID-19 samples.

Measured with immunoSEQ multiplex PCR; TCRdb has only the in-frame clones, and not every one. Of some 76,000 clones detected, 65% to 85% appear once; the ten largest clones hold around 13%. Sample: peripheral blood. The source is a man in his fifties or sixties with COVID-19, enrolled during active disease.

The CDR3 region is CATSRGQGNEKLFF. The CDR3, as DNA: TGTGCCACCAGCAGGGGACAGGGTAATGAAAAACTGTTTTTT. V and J are TRBV15 and TRBJ1-4; the match to TRBD1 covers 9 bases. The length of the CDR3 is 14 residues. Germline assignment: CDR1 LNHNV and CDR2 YYDKDF (reference sequence). V trimming: 3 bases; J trimming: 4 bases; junction bases outside the gene matches: 0.